This entry is about one T cell receptor (beta chain). The source of the sample is a study of shared clonotypes between healthy human individuals. The CDR3 totals 19 residues. CDR1 and CDR2 from the germline V gene are SGHRS and YFSETQ. V was trimmed by 2 bases and J by 6 bases, leaving 27 bases between them. Libraries were prepared by immunoSEQ multiplex PCR; TCRdb keeps only in-frame clonotypes and omits some of them. This table holds around 510,000 clones, around 95% found once. The TCR was taken from a woman younger than 45 in good health. Source material: naive CD4+ T cells sorted from blood. Described subset: CD45RA+ positively selected. The V call is TRBV5-1, the J call TRBJ2-1, with D perhaps TRBD1 (6 bases). CDR3 loop: CASSLFTGTDSSGGNEQFF. Written as DNA, the CDR3 is TGCGCCAGCAGCTTATTCACAGGGACCGATAGCTCGGGTGGCAATGAGCAGTTCTTC.